This TCR beta chain was retrieved from a study of vaccination and CD4 T cells after COVID-19. Study-wide background: Overlapping peptides of the spike proteins of SARS-CoV-2, HCoV-NL63, HCoV-OC43 and HCoV-229E were used for cell stimulation.

Cultured CD4+ T cell DNA was sequenced using the Oncomine TCR Beta short-read assay. TCRdb called the PCR reads again in MiXCR, with one record for every CDR3 protein. The table includes around 15,000 distinct CDR3 sequences, 65% to 75% detected once. Treatment given: roughly 10-day PBMC culture with coronavirus spike peptide pools or control peptides (ViraFEST assay). The study, taken as a whole, reports: Counts of SARS-CoV-2-reactive clonotypes had a median that went from roughly 21 to 40, a nonsignificant change. Within the convalescent patients, a median around 90% of the SARS-CoV-2-reactive clones were ones that appeared only post-vaccination.

About this clonotype: The target antigen is unknown.

The CDR3 has 12 residues. V was shortened by 1 base and J by 4 bases, with 5 bases between the two germline ends. CDR1 SGDLS and CDR2 YYNGEE come from the germline V gene. Sequencing was carried out using CD4+ T cells from blood, cultured in vitro. The gene calls are TRBV9 and TRBJ1-2, with D hard to call. This clonotype was obtained from a human donor who had recovered from COVID-19. CDR3 region: CASSVIGYGYTF. In DNA, the CDR3 is TGTGCCAGCAGCGTAATAGGCTATGGCTACACCTTC.